Shown below are 2 T cell receptor beta chains from a single sample sequenced in a study of early T cells in non-severe SARS-CoV-2 infection (dated by TCRdb to the early 2020s). Preparation of the library involved 5' RACE. Sequenced on a NextSeq 500. TCRdb applied fastp at Q25 and MiXCR to the public reads, then kept only in-frame beta chains. Duplicate CDR3 protein sequences are folded into a single record with the most common DNA and genes. This sample has fewer than 65,000 distinct CDR3 sequences in its table, and 5.9% of those were observed once. Clones ranked in the top ten supply around 3.4% of the sample. Sequences were derived from whole blood, sampled at baseline. Every receptor here comes from an adult who was a healthcare worker with PCR-confirmed SARS-CoV-2 infection or an uninfected control (not recorded which).

In its sample, this clonotype was seen many times. This chain links TRBV5-6 with TRBJ2-1; D is unresolved. The CDR3 runs to 14 residues. V was clipped by 5 bases and J by 5 bases, with 14 bases between them. Germline V gene data show CDR1 as SGHDT and CDR2 as YYEEEE. The CDR3: CASRVGIHHNEQFF. In nucleotides, the CDR3 is TGTGCCAGCAGGGTGGGAATCCACCACAATGAGCAGTTCTTC. Together with reference TRBV5-6 and TRBJ2-1, the CDR3 gives the full variable domain: DAGVTQSPTHLIKTRGQQVTLRCSPKSGHDTVSWYQQALGQGPQFIFQYYEEEERQRGNFPDRFSGHQFPNYSSELNVNALLLGDSALYLCASRVGIHHNEQFFGPGTRLTVL.

This clonotype was observed many times. The chain has TRBV20-1 and TRBJ2-7; unclear D gene. In germline, CDR1 is DFQATT, CDR2 SNEGSKA (reference sequence). V gave up 6 bases and J gave up 3 bases, with 6 bases separating them. The CDR3 runs 10 residues. As DNA, the CDR3 is TGCAGTGCCGCCAGCTACGAGCAGTACTTC. This gives the protein CSAASYEQYF.